This entry lists 9 T cell receptor beta chains sequenced from one sample in a study of blood T cell repertoires in COVID-19. Assay: immunoSEQ multiplex PCR; the TCRdb copy retains only in-frame clones and omits some. The sample shows 180,000 or so clones, about 89% of them seen only once. Sequenced sample: peripheral blood. These receptors came from a man aged 35-49 years with active or convalescent COVID-19.

This clone turned up a few times. The chain joins TRBV18 to TRBJ1-2; D is uncertain. With 3 bases removed from V and 8 bases from J, the gap between germline ends came to 16 bases. The CDR3 sequence is 14 residues long. Germline-derived CDR1 and CDR2 are KGHSH and LQKENI. The CDR3 coding sequence is TGTGCCAGCTCACCTGGTTCAGTGGGAGGAGGCTACACCTTC. Its protein product is CASSPGSVGGGYTF.

This chain connects TRBV4-2 to TRBJ2-7; D might be TRBD1 (6 bases). Germline CDR1 and CDR2: LGHNA and YNFKEQ. The CDR3 spans 15 residues. The V end lost 1 base, the J end lost 4 bases, and 14 bases lay between the germline ends. CDR3 in DNA: TGTGCCAGCAGCCAAGTAGGACAGATTCTTTACGAGCAGTACTTC. Translating gives CASSQVGQILYEQYF.

J is TRBJ1-2 and V is TRBV5-8; tentative D call: TRBD1 (5 bases). The CDR3 has 14 amino acids. Germline V gene sequence: CDR1 SGHTS, CDR2 YDEGEE. Deletions cut 0 bases from V and 1 base from J, with 7 bases between. Written as DNA, the CDR3 is TGTGCCAGCAGCTTGGTCAGGGTTAACTATGGCTACACCTTC. Residues: CASSLVRVNYGYTF.

This rearrangement joins TRBV5-1 to TRBJ2-3; 11 nucleotides align to TRBD2. This CDR3 is 18 amino acids long. The germline V gene encodes CDR1 SGHRS and CDR2 YFSETQ. Trimming cost V 4 bases and J 2 bases; bases outside gene matches: 12. CDR3 amino acids: CASSPWVAGGPDTDTQYF. The CDR3 DNA sequence: TGCGCCAGCAGCCCTTGGGTAGCGGGGGGGCCGGACACAGATACGCAGTATTTT.

This chain links TRBV11-2 with TRBJ1-2; maybe TRBD1 (6 bases). Per the germline V gene, CDR1 is SGHAT and CDR2 is FQNNGV. Trimming stripped 0 bases from V and 0 bases from J, with 11 bases between. The CDR3 extends over 16 amino acids. Here the CDR3 reads CASSLDSGASNYGYTF. CDR3 sequence (DNA): TGTGCCAGCAGCTTAGATTCAGGGGCTTCTAACTATGGCTACACCTTC.

The V call is TRBV11-2, the J call TRBJ2-7; 13 bases fit TRBD2. CDR3 length: 16 residues. From germline, CDR1 is SGHAT and CDR2 FQNNGV. The V and J ends lost 5 bases and 0 bases, in that order; junction bases with no gene match: 4. CDR3: CASSPGLAGDSYEQYF. The CDR3 DNA is TGTGCCAGCAGCCCAGGACTAGCGGGGGACTCCTACGAGCAGTACTTC. Using reference TRBV11-2 and TRBJ2-7 for the parts outside the CDR3, the full variable domain is EAGVAQSPRYKIIEKRQSVAFWCNPISGHATLYWYQQILGQGPKLLIQFQNNGVVDDSQLPKDRFSAERLKGVDSTLKIQPAKLEDSAVYLCASSPGLAGDSYEQYFGPGTRLTVT.

The CDR3 is CASSPGQAGREQYF. The DNA of the CDR3 is TGTGCCAGCTCACCCGGACAGGCTGGTCGAGAGCAGTACTTC. The chain carries TRBV18 and TRBJ2-7; TRBD1 matches 7 bases. Trimming took 3 bases from V and 7 from J; bases not matched to a gene: 9. Per germline, CDR1 KGHSH and CDR2 LQKENI. This CDR3 is 14 amino acids long. The whole variable domain, filled in from reference TRBV18 and TRBJ2-7, reads NAGVMQNPRHLVRRRGQEARLRCSPMKGHSHVYWYRQLPEEGLKFMVYLQKENIIDESGMPKERFSAEFPKEGPSILRIQQVVRGDSAAYFCASSPGQAGREQYFGPGTRLTVT.

This sequence joins TRBV6-5 and TRBJ1-5; a weak D match, TRBD1 (6 bases). Germline CDR1 reads MNHEY; CDR2 reads SVGAGI. The CDR3 spans 14 residues. V was cut by 8 bases and J by 7 bases, with 18 bases left in between. CDR3 nucleotides: TGTGCCAGCGGCCGAGATGGACAGCGCCAGCCCCAGCATTTT. Its protein is CASGRDGQRQPQHF.

This clone was observed a handful of times. The gene calls are TRBV5-1 and TRBJ1-1, with D unresolved. V was shortened by 4 bases and J by 3 bases, with 4 bases between the two germline ends. Germline CDR1 SGHRS, CDR2 YFSETQ. CDR3 size: 11 residues. In nucleotides, the CDR3 is TGCGCCAGCAGCCTAGACACTGAAGCTTTCTTT. This codes for CASSLDTEAFF.